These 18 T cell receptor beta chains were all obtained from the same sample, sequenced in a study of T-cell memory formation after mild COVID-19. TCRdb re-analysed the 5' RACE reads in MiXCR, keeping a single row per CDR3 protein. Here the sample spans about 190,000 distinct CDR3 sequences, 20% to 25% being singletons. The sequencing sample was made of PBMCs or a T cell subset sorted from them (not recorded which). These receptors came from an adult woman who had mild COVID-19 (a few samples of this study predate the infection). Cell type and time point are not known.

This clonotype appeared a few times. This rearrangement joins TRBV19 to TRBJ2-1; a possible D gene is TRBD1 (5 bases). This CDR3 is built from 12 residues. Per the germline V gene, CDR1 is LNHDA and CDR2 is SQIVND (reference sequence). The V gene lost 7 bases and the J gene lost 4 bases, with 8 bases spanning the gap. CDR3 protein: CASKQGYNEQFF. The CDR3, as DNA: TGTGCCAGTAAGCAGGGTTACAATGAGCAGTTCTTC.

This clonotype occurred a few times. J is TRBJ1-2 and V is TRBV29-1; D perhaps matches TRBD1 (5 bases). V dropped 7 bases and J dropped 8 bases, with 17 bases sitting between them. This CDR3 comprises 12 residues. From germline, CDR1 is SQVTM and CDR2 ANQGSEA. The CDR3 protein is CSGFRGAKGYTF. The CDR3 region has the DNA TGCAGCGGCTTTCGAGGGGCGAAGGGCTACACCTTC.

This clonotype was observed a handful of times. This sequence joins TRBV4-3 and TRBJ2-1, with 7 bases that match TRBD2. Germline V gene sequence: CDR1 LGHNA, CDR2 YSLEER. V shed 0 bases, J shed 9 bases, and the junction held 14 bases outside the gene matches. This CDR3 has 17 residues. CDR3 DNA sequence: TGCGCCAGCAGCCAAGATAGGTCGGCGGGAGTGTCCACTGAGCAGTTCTTC. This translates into CASSQDRSAGVSTEQFF.

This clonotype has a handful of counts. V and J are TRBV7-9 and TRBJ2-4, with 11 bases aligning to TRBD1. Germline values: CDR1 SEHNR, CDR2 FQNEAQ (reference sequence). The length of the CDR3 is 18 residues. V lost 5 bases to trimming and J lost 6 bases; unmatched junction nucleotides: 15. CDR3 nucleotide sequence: TGTGCCAGCAGCCCCGCTCCGGGACAGGGGGTATTAGGAAACATTCAGTACTTC. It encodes CASSPAPGQGVLGNIQYF.

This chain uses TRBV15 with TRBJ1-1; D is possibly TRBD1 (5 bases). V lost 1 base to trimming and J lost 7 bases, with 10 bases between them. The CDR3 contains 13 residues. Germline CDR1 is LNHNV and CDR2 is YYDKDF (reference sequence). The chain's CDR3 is CATSRGTPSEAFF. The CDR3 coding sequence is TGTGCCACCAGCAGAGGGACACCCAGTGAAGCTTTCTTT.

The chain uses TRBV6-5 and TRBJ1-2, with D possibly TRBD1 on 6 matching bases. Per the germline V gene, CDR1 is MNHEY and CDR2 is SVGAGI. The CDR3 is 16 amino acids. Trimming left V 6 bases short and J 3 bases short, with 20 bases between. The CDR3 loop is CASRPRLGQLYYGYTF. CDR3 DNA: TGTGCCAGCAGGCCCCGTTTAGGACAGCTGTACTATGGCTACACCTTC.

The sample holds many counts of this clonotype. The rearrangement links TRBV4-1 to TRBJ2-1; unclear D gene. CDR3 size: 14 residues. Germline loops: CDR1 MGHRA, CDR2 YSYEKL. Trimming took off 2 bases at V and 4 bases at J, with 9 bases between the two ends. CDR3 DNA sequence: TGCGCCAGCAGCCAATTCGCTGGGTACAATGAGCAGTTCTTC. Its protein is CASSQFAGYNEQFF.

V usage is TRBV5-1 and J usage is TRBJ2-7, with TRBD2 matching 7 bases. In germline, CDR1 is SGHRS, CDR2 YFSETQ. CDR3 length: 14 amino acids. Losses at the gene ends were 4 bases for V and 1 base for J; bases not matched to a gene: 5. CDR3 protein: CASSPREGSYEQYF. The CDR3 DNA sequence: TGCGCCAGCAGCCCCAGGGAGGGTTCCTACGAGCAGTACTTC.

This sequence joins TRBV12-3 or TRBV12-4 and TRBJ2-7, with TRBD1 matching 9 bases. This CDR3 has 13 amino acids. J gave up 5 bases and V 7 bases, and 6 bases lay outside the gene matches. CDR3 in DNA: TGTGCCAGCACGGGACAGGGTGTCCACGAGCAGTACTTC. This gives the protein CASTGQGVHEQYF.

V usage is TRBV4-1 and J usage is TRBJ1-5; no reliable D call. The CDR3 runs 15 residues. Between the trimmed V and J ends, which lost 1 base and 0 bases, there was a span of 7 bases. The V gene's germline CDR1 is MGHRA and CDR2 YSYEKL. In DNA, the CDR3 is TGCGCCAGCAGCCAAGCCGGAGATAGCAATCAGCCCCAGCATTTT. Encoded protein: CASSQAGDSNQPQHF.

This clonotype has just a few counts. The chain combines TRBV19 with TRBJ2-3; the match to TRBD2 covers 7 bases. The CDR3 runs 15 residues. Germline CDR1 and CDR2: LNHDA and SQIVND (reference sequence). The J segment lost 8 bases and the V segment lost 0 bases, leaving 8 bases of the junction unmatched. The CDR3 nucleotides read TGTGCCAGTAGTATAGATACTAGCGTCCTGCCTACGCAGTATTTT. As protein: CASSIDTSVLPTQYF.

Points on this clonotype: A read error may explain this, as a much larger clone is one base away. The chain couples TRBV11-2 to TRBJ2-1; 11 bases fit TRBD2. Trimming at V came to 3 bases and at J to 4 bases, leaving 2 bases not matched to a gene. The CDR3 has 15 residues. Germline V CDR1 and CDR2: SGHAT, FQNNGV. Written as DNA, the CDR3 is TGTGCCAGCAGCTTGCGGACTAGCGGGTACAATGAGCAGTTCTTC. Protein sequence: CASSLRTSGYNEQFF.

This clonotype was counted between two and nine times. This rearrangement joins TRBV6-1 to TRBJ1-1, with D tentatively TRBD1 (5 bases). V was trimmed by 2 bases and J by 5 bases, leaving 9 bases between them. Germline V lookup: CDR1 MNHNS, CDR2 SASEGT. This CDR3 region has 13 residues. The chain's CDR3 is CASSEQGGTEAFF. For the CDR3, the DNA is TGTGCCAGCAGTGAACAGGGTGGGACTGAAGCTTTCTTT.

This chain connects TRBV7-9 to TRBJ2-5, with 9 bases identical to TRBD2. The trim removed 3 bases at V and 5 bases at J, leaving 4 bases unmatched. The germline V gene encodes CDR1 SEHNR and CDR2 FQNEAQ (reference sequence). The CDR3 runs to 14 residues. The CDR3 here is CASSFSGRSETQYF. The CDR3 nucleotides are TGTGCCAGCAGCTTCAGCGGGAGGTCGGAGACCCAGTACTTC.

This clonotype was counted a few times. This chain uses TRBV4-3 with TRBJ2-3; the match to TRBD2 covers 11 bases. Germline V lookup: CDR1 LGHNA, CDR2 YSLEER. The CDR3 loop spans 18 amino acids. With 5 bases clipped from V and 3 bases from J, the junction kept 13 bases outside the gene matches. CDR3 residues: CASSSRILAGGSTDTQYF. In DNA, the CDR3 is TGCGCCAGCAGCAGCCGAATTCTAGCGGGAGGCAGTACAGATACGCAGTATTTT.

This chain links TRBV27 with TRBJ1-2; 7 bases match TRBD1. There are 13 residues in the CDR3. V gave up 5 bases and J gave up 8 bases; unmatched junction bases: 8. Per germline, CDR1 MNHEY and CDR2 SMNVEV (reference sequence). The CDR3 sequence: CASSPGTVFGYTF. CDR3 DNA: TGTGCCAGCAGTCCCGGGACAGTCTTCGGCTACACCTTC.

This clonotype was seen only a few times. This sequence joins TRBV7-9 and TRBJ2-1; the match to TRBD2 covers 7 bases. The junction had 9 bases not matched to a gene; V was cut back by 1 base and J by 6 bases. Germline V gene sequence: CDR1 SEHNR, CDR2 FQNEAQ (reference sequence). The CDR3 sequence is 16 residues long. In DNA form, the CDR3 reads TGTGCCAGCAGCTTAGTCCCGGGAGGCCCCTCCAATGAGCAGTTCTTC. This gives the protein CASSLVPGGPSNEQFF.

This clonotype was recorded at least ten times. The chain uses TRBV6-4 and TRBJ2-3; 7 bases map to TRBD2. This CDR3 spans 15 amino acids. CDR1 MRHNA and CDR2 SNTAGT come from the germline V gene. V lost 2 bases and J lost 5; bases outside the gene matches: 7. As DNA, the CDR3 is TGTGCCAGCAGTGACGGGCGGGAGTATGGAGATACGCAGTATTTT. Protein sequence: CASSDGREYGDTQYF.